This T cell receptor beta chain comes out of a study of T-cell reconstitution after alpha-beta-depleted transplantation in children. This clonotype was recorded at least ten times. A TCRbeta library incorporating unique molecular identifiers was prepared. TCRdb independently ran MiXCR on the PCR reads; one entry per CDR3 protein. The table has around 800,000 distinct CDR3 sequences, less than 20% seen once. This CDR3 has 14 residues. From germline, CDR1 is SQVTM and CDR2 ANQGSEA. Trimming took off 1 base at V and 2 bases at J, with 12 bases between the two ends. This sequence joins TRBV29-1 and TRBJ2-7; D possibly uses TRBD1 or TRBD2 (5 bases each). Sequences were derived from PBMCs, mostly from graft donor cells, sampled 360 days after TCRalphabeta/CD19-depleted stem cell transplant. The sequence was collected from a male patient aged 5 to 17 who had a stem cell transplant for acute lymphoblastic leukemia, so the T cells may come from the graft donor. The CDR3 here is CSVEVGTDPYEQYF. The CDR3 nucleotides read TGCAGCGTTGAAGTCGGGACGGACCCCTACGAGCAGTACTTC.